The clone carrying this T cell receptor beta chain was recorded once. Its antigen is as yet unknown. This sample stems from a study of CD8+ T cells in alopecia areata. CDR3 length: 13 residues. In germline, CDR1 is SQVTM, CDR2 ANQGSEA. Between the trimmed V and J ends, which lost 2 bases and 4 bases, there was a span of 11 bases. The sample's treatment: oral pan-JAK inhibitor, 5-10 mg twice daily. From alopecia areata patients, lesional scalp punch biopsies and peripheral blood were collected. From PBMCs, CD4+ and CD8+ T cells were sorted. The authors extracted RNA and reverse transcribed it into cDNA as the sequencing template. Generated by immunoSEQ multiplex PCR, the TCRdb table keeps only in-frame clones and is missing some. The sample has 90,000 to 120,000 clones; around 84% are singletons. Overall study results and limits: Alphabeta T cells residing in normal skin are also sequenced in scalp samples.

The receptor comes from a human donor with alopecia areata. V usage is TRBV29-1 and J usage is TRBJ1-1; a possible D gene is TRBD1 (5 bases). Sample: CD8+ T cells sorted from blood, taken at week 24, from a patient treated with tofacitinib. CDR3 nucleotide sequence: TGCAGCGTTGAATGGGGGGATGGCACTGAAGCTTTCTTT. Residues: CSVEWGDGTEAFF.